A single sample gave rise to the 27 T cell receptor beta chains below, sequenced in a study of shared clonotypes between healthy human individuals. Method: immunoSEQ multiplex PCR; TCRdb's copy keeps in-frame clones and lacks some. This sample yields some 2 million clones, of which over 85% are seen a single time; under 0.15% belongs to the top ten. Sequenced input: naive CD4+ T cells sorted from blood. The subset is: CD45RA+ positively selected. Receptors originate from a man in his late teens or twenties in good health.

The CDR3 bases are TGTGCCAGCAGCCCTGAGGTCTCCTACGAGCAGTACTTC. Translating it yields CASSPEVSYEQYF. This chain links TRBV7-2 with TRBJ2-7; D not resolved. V shed 5 bases and J shed 0 bases, with 8 bases lying between them. The germline CDR1 and CDR2 sequences are SGHTA and FQGNSA. This CDR3 comprises 13 residues.

The chain links TRBV5-1 to TRBJ2-1; D gene unclear. The CDR3 is made up of 14 amino acids. Between the trimmed V and J ends, which lost 2 bases and 4 bases, there was a span of 10 bases. Germline V gene data show CDR1 as SGHRS and CDR2 as YFSETQ. The CDR3 DNA reads TGCGCCAGCAGCTTCGCACGAGGATACAATGAGCAGTTCTTC. Protein product: CASSFARGYNEQFF. The full variable domain, completed using reference TRBV5-1 and TRBJ2-1, is KAGVTQTPRYLIKTRGQQVTLSCSPISGHRSVSWYQQTPGQGLQFLFEYFSETQRNKGNFPGRFSGRQFSNSRSEMNVSTLELGDSALYLCASSFARGYNEQFFGPGTRLTVL.

The genes are TRBV29-1 and TRBJ2-7; TRBD1 agrees at 9 bases. There are 12 residues in the CDR3. V shed 6 bases, J shed 5 bases, and the junction held 5 bases outside the gene matches. Looked up from germline, CDR1 is SQVTM and CDR2 is ANQGSEA. The CDR3 loop is CSVSTGGNEQYF. CDR3 in DNA: TGCAGCGTATCCACAGGGGGCAACGAGCAGTACTTC.

The genes are TRBV5-6 and TRBJ2-5; D assignment may be TRBD1 or TRBD2 (5 bases each). CDR1 is SGHDT and CDR2 is YYEEEE in the germline V gene. The CDR3 loop spans 15 amino acids. V was cut by 0 bases and J by 5 bases, with 14 bases left in between. CDR3 sequence (DNA): TGTGCCAGCAGCTTGGTAGGGGCAGGGACGGAGACCCAGTACTTC. This encodes CASSLVGAGTETQYF.

The CDR3 reads CAISEGGGGHSTEAFF. In DNA, the CDR3 is TGTGCCATCAGTGAGGGGGGAGGGGGCCATAGCACTGAAGCTTTCTTT. The chain has TRBV10-3 and TRBJ1-1; 7 bases are a match to TRBD1. The CDR3 covers 16 residues. Losses at the gene ends were 2 bases for V and 4 bases for J; bases not matched to a gene: 10. Germline V gene sequence: CDR1 ENHRY, CDR2 SYGVKD.

The genes are TRBV6-5 and TRBJ1-2; TRBD1 aligns across 11 bases. This CDR3 has 13 amino acids. The V and J ends lost 6 bases and 4 bases, in that order; junction bases with no gene match: 1. Germline assignment: CDR1 MNHEY and CDR2 SVGAGI. The CDR3 DNA reads as TGTGCCAGCAGAGGGACAGGGGGCTATGGCTACACCTTC. Its translation is CASRGTGGYGYTF.

The chain links TRBV6-5 to TRBJ2-1; D unclear. Germline CDR1 MNHEY, CDR2 SVGAGI. This CDR3 has 11 amino acids. V was shortened by 5 bases and J by 13 bases, with 12 bases between the two germline ends. CDR3 region: CASSPSEIQFF. The CDR3 region has the DNA TGTGCCAGCAGTCCGAGTGAAATACAGTTCTTC.

As regards this clone: One base away lies a much larger clone, so this may be a sequencing read error. The sample carries other DNA sequences with the same CDR3. The rearrangement joins TRBV30 to TRBJ1-5; 9 bases are shared with TRBD1. Germline V lookup: CDR1 GTSNPN, CDR2 SVGIG (reference sequence). This CDR3 region has 15 residues. In nucleotides, the CDR3 is TGTGCCTGGAGTGTACAGGGGGCAAACAATCAGCCCCAACATTTT. Encoded protein: CAWSVQGANNQPQHF.

This chain's CDR3 is CASSDRENQPQHF. The CDR3, as DNA: TGTGCCAGCAGTGATCGGGAGAATCAGCCCCAGCATTTT. The genes are TRBV6-4 and TRBJ1-5, with no clear D. Germline-derived CDR1 and CDR2 are MRHNA and SNTAGT. The CDR3 spans 13 residues. With 3 bases removed from V and 4 bases from J, the gap between germline ends came to 7 bases.

V is TRBV10-2 and J is TRBJ2-7; the match to TRBD2 covers 11 bases. Germline CDR1 is WSHSY and CDR2 is SAAADI. Trimming took 4 bases from V and 5 from J; bases not matched to a gene: 10. The CDR3 extends over 16 amino acids. CDR3 coding DNA: TGCGCCAGCAGTGGTAGCGGGAGGGCCCCTATGAACGAGCAGTACTTC. It encodes CASSGSGRAPMNEQYF.

This rearrangement joins TRBV2 to TRBJ2-7, with 9 nucleotides matching TRBD1. This CDR3 contains 13 residues. Germline CDR1 SNHLY, CDR2 FYNNEI. Germline trimming cut 7 bases from V and 5 bases from J; bases unmatched to any gene: 6. The CDR3 reads CASNGQGLHEQYF. The DNA for the CDR3 is TGTGCCAGCAATGGACAGGGGCTCCACGAGCAGTACTTC. The full variable domain, rest sourced from reference TRBV2 and TRBJ2-7, is EPEVTQTPSHQVTQMGQEVILRCVPISNHLYFYWYRQILGQKVEFLVSFYNNEISEKSEIFDDQFSVERPDGSNFTLKIRSTKLEDSAMYFCASNGQGLHEQYFGPGTRLTVT.

The chain is built from TRBV2 and TRBJ2-7; 11 bases match TRBD2. CDR1 and CDR2 from the germline V gene are SNHLY and FYNNEI. The length of the CDR3 is 15 residues. V lost 3 bases and J lost 3; bases outside the gene matches: 4. As DNA, the CDR3 is TGTGCCAGCAGTGAGGAACTAGCGGGGGTCTACGAGCAGTACTTC. This encodes CASSEELAGVYEQYF.

A remark on this clone: The same CDR3 also results from other DNA sequences found in this sample. Here the CDR3 DNA reads TGCGCCAGCAGCTCGACAGGGGGCCAAGAGACCCAGTACTTC. It encodes CASSSTGGQETQYF. The rearrangement joins TRBV5-1 to TRBJ2-5; TRBD1 matches 9 bases. The length of the CDR3 is 14 residues. V gave up 3 bases and J gave up 1 base; unmatched junction bases: 1. Germline assignment: CDR1 SGHRS and CDR2 YFSETQ.

This chain links TRBV28 with TRBJ1-6, with D unclear. The germline V gene encodes CDR1 MDHEN and CDR2 SYDVKM. The CDR3 loop spans 13 amino acids. Trimming cost V 6 bases and J 5 bases, with 8 bases left between them. CDR3 sequence reads: CASRPGNNSPLHF. CDR3 bases: TGTGCCAGCAGGCCCGGAAATAATTCACCCCTCCACTTT.

The chain links TRBV5-1 to TRBJ2-2; 11 bases map to TRBD1. The germline V gene has CDR1 SGHRS and CDR2 YFSETQ. With V trimmed by 0 bases and J by 7 bases, 2 bases remained unmatched. The CDR3 consists of 15 residues. As DNA, the CDR3 is TGCGCCAGCAGCTTGGGGACAGGGGGCTACGGGGAGCTGTTTTTT. Residues: CASSLGTGGYGELFF.

J is TRBJ2-7 and V is TRBV7-2; D remains unclear. Trimming stripped 3 bases from V and 0 bases from J, with 12 bases between. CDR1 and CDR2 (germline): SGHTA, FQGNSA. The CDR3 extends over 15 amino acids. Here the CDR3 reads CASSFTDGRSYEQYF. Written as DNA, the CDR3 is TGTGCCAGCAGCTTTACGGACGGACGCTCCTACGAGCAGTACTTC.

The chain employs TRBV6-4 and TRBJ2-2; a possible D gene is TRBD2 (5 bases). CDR1 MRHNA and CDR2 SNTAGT come from the germline V gene. The germline V and J ends were trimmed by 2 bases and 6 bases, with 7 bases remaining between them. The CDR3 runs to 13 residues. The CDR3 region is CASSDRRSGELFF. In nucleotides, the CDR3 is TGTGCCAGCAGTGACCGGAGGTCCGGGGAGCTGTTTTTT.

On this clone itself: In the same sample, other DNA sequences code for this CDR3. The rearrangement joins TRBV9 to TRBJ2-2; no reliable D call. Germline CDR1 reads SGDLS; CDR2 reads YYNGEE. This CDR3 region has 13 residues. V was pared by 0 bases and J by 3 bases, with 3 bases between. The CDR3 nucleotides are TGTGCCAGCAGCGTAGCAGACACCGGGGAGCTGTTTTTT. Encoded protein: CASSVADTGELFF.

The table lists this clone with a count of one. CDR3 in amino acids: CASSPIGQAQETQYF. The CDR3 DNA reads TGTGCCAGCTCACCAATCGGACAGGCACAAGAGACCCAGTACTTC. The chain has TRBV18 and TRBJ2-5; TRBD1 matches 7 bases. The junction had 5 bases not matched to a gene; V was cut back by 2 bases and J by 2 bases. CDR3 length equals 15 residues. Germline V CDR1 and CDR2: KGHSH, LQKENI.

V is TRBV6-5 and J is TRBJ2-1; tentative D call: TRBD1 (6 bases). The length of the CDR3 is 14 residues. The V and J ends lost 2 bases and 4 bases respectively, with 9 bases between them. In germline, CDR1 is MNHEY, CDR2 SVGAGI. This chain's CDR3 is CASSYEGDYNEQFF. For the CDR3, the DNA is TGTGCCAGCAGTTACGAGGGGGATTACAATGAGCAGTTCTTC.

The chain combines TRBV6-5 with TRBJ2-5, with 7 bases aligning to TRBD1. Germline V gene data show CDR1 as MNHEY and CDR2 as SVGAGI. This CDR3 is 15 amino acids long. V lost 6 bases to trimming and J lost 0 bases; unmatched junction nucleotides: 7. CDR3 nucleotide sequence: TGTGCCAGCAGCTTTGGACAGGTGCACCAAGAGACCCAGTACTTC. As protein: CASSFGQVHQETQYF.

V and J are TRBV9 and TRBJ2-1; D is possibly TRBD2 (5 bases). Germline V gene data show CDR1 as SGDLS and CDR2 as YYNGEE. This CDR3 contains 15 residues. V was cut by 5 bases and J by 0 bases, with 12 bases left in between. CDR3 sequence (DNA): TGTGCCAGCAGGGGAAGCGGCAGCTCCTACAATGAGCAGTTCTTC. It specifies CASRGSGSSYNEQFF.

This clone has only one observation. The chain uses TRBV19 and TRBJ2-1, with 9 bases lining up with TRBD2. Unmatched junction bases numbered 7, after V lost 5 bases and J lost 5 bases. CDR1 is LNHDA and CDR2 is SQIVND in the germline V gene (reference sequence). The CDR3 totals 15 residues. CDR3 region: CASSAHWTSDNEQFF. In DNA, the CDR3 is TGTGCCAGTAGTGCCCACTGGACTAGCGACAATGAGCAGTTCTTC. Using reference TRBV19 and TRBJ2-1 for the parts outside the CDR3, the full variable domain is DGGITQSPKYLFRKEGQNVTLSCEQNLNHDAMYWYRQDPGQGLRLIYYSQIVNDFQKGDIAEGYSVSREKKESFPLTVTSAQKNPTAFYLCASSAHWTSDNEQFFGPGTRLTVL.

The chain has TRBV4-3 and TRBJ2-3; 7 nucleotides align to TRBD2. CDR3 length: 17 amino acids. CDR1 is LGHNA, CDR2 YSLEER, per germline. The J segment lost 1 base and the V segment lost 0 bases, leaving 7 bases of the junction unmatched. The CDR3 nucleotides are TGCGCCAGCAGCCAAGATAGGCGGGAGTGGGGCACAGATACGCAGTATTTT. Its translation is CASSQDRREWGTDTQYF.

The chain carries TRBV20-1 and TRBJ1-2; D gene unclear. From germline, CDR1 is DFQATT and CDR2 SNEGSKA (reference sequence). The CDR3 sequence is 11 residues long. Trimming took off 5 bases at V and 3 bases at J, with 7 bases between the two ends. The CDR3 reads CSAYWDYGYTF. The CDR3 nucleotides are TGCAGTGCTTATTGGGACTATGGCTACACCTTC.

This sequence joins TRBV6-6 and TRBJ1-1; 9 bases fit TRBD1. With V trimmed by 11 bases and J by 5 bases, 9 bases remained unmatched. The germline V gene has CDR1 MNHNY and CDR2 SVGAGI (reference sequence). This CDR3 spans 13 amino acids. The CDR3 loop is CAGKQGARTEAFF. The CDR3 nucleotides are TGTGCCGGAAAACAGGGGGCAAGGACTGAAGCTTTCTTT.

J is TRBJ2-5 and V is TRBV21-1; the D call TRBD1 from the table was never checked on the DNA. TRBV21-1 corresponds to a pseudogene. This CDR3 has 15 residues. Written as DNA, the CDR3 is TGTGCCAGGAAGGAGAAAGGGGGATACCAAGAGACCCAGTACTTC. It is translated as CARKEKGGYQETQYF.